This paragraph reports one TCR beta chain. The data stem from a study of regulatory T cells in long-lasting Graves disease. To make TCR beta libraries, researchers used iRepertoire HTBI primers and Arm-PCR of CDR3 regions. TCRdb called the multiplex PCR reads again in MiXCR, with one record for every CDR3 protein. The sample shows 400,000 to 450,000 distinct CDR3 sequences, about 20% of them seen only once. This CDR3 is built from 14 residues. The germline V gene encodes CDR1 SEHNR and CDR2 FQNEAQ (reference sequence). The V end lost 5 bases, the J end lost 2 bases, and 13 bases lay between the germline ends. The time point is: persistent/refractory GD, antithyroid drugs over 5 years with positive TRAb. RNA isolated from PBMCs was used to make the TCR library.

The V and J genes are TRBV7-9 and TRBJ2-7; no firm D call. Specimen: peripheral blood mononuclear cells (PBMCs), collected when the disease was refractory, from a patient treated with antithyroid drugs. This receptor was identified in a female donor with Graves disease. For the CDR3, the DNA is TGTGCCAGCAGCCCCTGGACGGATCCCTACGAGCAGTACTTC. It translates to CASSPWTDPYEQYF.